The 15 T cell receptor beta chains below come from one sample, sequenced in a study of blood T cell repertoires in COVID-19. Only in-frame clones appear in the TCRdb table, and some are missing; sequencing was by immunoSEQ multiplex PCR. The sample yields some 250,000 clones, around 88% seen once. Sequenced: peripheral blood. The receptor set was obtained from a woman aged 25 to 39 who had recovered from COVID-19.

The rearrangement uses TRBV6-6 and TRBJ2-7; perhaps TRBD1 as D (6 bases). Germline V gives CDR1 MNHNY, CDR2 SVGAGI (reference sequence). The CDR3 loop spans 14 amino acids. V was clipped by 7 bases and J by 4 bases, with 17 bases between them. CDR3 nucleotides: TGTGCCAGCAACTCACAGGGCTTTAAATACGAGCAGTACTTC. As protein: CASNSQGFKYEQYF.

In this sample, this clone turned up once. The V call is TRBV18, the J call TRBJ1-1; D unclear. Trimming left V 1 base short and J 3 bases short, with 12 bases between. The CDR3 is 15 residues long. Germline CDR1 is KGHSH and CDR2 is LQKENI. The CDR3 is CASSPLPGGDTEAFF. For the CDR3, the DNA is TGTGCCAGCTCACCACTCCCGGGTGGAGACACTGAAGCTTTCTTT.

CDR3 residues: CASSFWQAGNQPQHF. CDR3 nucleotide sequence: TGTGCCAGCAGCTTTTGGCAGGCTGGGAATCAGCCCCAGCATTTT. V and J are TRBV5-6 and TRBJ1-5; D unresolved. Germline V CDR1 and CDR2: SGHDT, YYEEEE. The germline V and J ends were trimmed by 2 bases and 4 bases, with 13 bases remaining between them. There are 15 residues in the CDR3.

The chain carries TRBV5-1 and TRBJ1-2; 12 positions agree with TRBD1. The germline CDR1 and CDR2 sequences are SGHRS and YFSETQ. V lost 3 bases and J lost 6; bases outside the gene matches: 15. The CDR3 consists of 18 residues. CDR3 protein: CASSSVIIGTGGQDGYTF. The CDR3 DNA reads as TGCGCCAGCAGCTCCGTCATTATAGGGACAGGGGGCCAAGATGGCTACACCTTC.

This rearrangement joins TRBV18 to TRBJ1-5; TRBD1 aligns across 9 bases. V trimming: 3 bases; J trimming: 7 bases; junction bases outside the gene matches: 4. The germline V gene has CDR1 KGHSH and CDR2 LQKENI. The CDR3 contains 14 residues. The CDR3 reads CASSPGQGGQPQHF. The CDR3, as DNA: TGTGCCAGCTCACCGGGACAGGGCGGCCAGCCCCAGCATTTT.

V and J are TRBV7-3 and TRBJ2-1; perhaps TRBD2 as D (7 bases). Germline CDR1 SGHTA, CDR2 FQGTGA. V lost 2 bases and J 2 bases, leaving 10 bases between the germline ends. There are 15 residues in the CDR3. In DNA, the CDR3 is TGTGCCAGCAGCTTATCCGGGGGGCCCTACAATGAGCAGTTCTTC. Translation gives CASSLSGGPYNEQFF.

The chain couples TRBV7-2 to TRBJ1-2; D uncertain. The CDR3 is made up of 14 amino acids. V lost 0 bases to trimming and J lost 4 bases, with 9 bases between them. Germline V gene data show CDR1 as SGHTA and CDR2 as FQGNSA. In DNA, the CDR3 is TGTGCCAGCAGCTTAGCTCCAGCGATCTATGGCTACACCTTC. Amino acid sequence: CASSLAPAIYGYTF.

V is TRBV6-6 and J is TRBJ1-5; 7 bases map to TRBD1. The CDR3 loop spans 14 amino acids. Germline lookup yields CDR1 MNHNY and CDR2 SVGAGI (reference sequence). The V gene end was trimmed by 6 bases and the J gene end by 2 bases; junction bases not matched to a gene: 4. CDR3: CASRGTVRNQPQHF. Here the CDR3 DNA reads TGTGCCAGCAGAGGGACAGTTCGCAATCAGCCCCAGCATTTT.

The gene calls are TRBV2 and TRBJ2-5, with 10 bases fitting TRBD2. Germline lookup yields CDR1 SNHLY and CDR2 FYNNEI. The V gene end was trimmed by 6 bases and the J gene end by 1 base; junction bases not matched to a gene: 2. The CDR3 spans 14 residues. The CDR3 region has the DNA TGTGCCAGCAGGGGGACTAGCGTCCAAGAGACCCAGTACTTC. The encoded protein is CASRGTSVQETQYF.

The chain combines TRBV4-2 with TRBJ1-6, with TRBD1 as a possible D gene (5 bases). In germline, CDR1 is LGHNA, CDR2 YNFKEQ. The CDR3 is 15 residues long. Deletions cut 0 bases from V and 10 bases from J, with 13 bases between. CDR3 loop: CASSQDPAGLSPLHF. The CDR3 DNA reads TGTGCCAGCAGCCAAGACCCGGCAGGGTTATCACCCCTCCACTTT.

The V gene is TRBV19, the J gene TRBJ2-2; D unclear. The ends were cut back, 3 bases at V and 4 bases at J, with 6 bases in the middle. Germline V gene sequence: CDR1 LNHDA, CDR2 SQIVND (reference sequence). This CDR3 is built from 13 residues. CDR3 DNA: TGTGCCAGTAGTATTCAGGTCACCGGGGAGCTGTTTTTT. Translation gives CASSIQVTGELFF.

This chain uses TRBV11-2 with TRBJ2-2; 8 bases match TRBD2. Germline CDR1 is SGHAT and CDR2 is FQNNGV. Trimming took 1 base from V and 6 from J; bases not matched to a gene: 4. CDR3 length equals 15 residues. The CDR3 here is CASSLAGGPSGELFF. As DNA, the CDR3 is TGTGCCAGCAGCTTAGCGGGGGGGCCGTCCGGGGAGCTGTTTTTT.

The V call is TRBV5-1, the J call TRBJ2-1; TRBD1 matches at 7 bases. V trimming: 4 bases; J trimming: 7 bases; junction bases outside the gene matches: 14. Germline assignment: CDR1 SGHRS and CDR2 YFSETQ. The CDR3 has 16 residues. The CDR3: CASSLGQERFGNEQFF. Written as DNA, the CDR3 is TGCGCCAGCAGCCTAGGACAGGAAAGGTTTGGTAATGAGCAGTTCTTC.

This rearrangement joins TRBV6-5 to TRBJ2-1; 8 bases fit TRBD2. The CDR3 is 13 amino acids. Trimming at V came to 6 bases and at J to 7 bases, leaving 5 bases not matched to a gene. Germline CDR1 and CDR2: MNHEY and SVGAGI. CDR3: CASRGLAGNEQFF. For the CDR3, the DNA is TGTGCCAGCAGGGGGTTAGCGGGGAATGAGCAGTTCTTC.

The rearrangement uses TRBV9 and TRBJ2-7; D gene unclear. Per the germline V gene, CDR1 is SGDLS and CDR2 is YYNGEE. There are 16 residues in the CDR3. V lost 0 bases and J 0 bases, leaving 13 bases between the germline ends. The CDR3 loop is CASSVGGIFSSYEQYF. DNA for the CDR3: TGTGCCAGCAGCGTAGGTGGCATCTTCAGCTCCTACGAGCAGTACTTC.